The 25 T cell receptor beta chains in this list originate from one sample, sequenced in a study of blood T cell repertoires in COVID-19. Sequencing used immunoSEQ multiplex PCR; TCRdb keeps in-frame clones, though not all of them. The data show more than 45,000 clones, with 85% to 90% seen just once and 1.4% held by the top ten. Sequencing input: peripheral blood. The receptors here all came from a man in his fifties or sixties with acute or convalescent COVID-19.

The chain combines TRBV5-5 with TRBJ1-4, with 7 nucleotides matching TRBD1. Germline V CDR1 and CDR2: SGHKS, YYEKEE (reference sequence). This CDR3 contains 15 residues. V dropped 5 bases and J dropped 3; count of bases not matched to a gene: 7. The CDR3 protein is CASSPPGQSNEKLFF. The CDR3 DNA sequence: TGTGCCAGCAGTCCACCGGGACAGTCTAATGAAAAACTGTTTTTT. The variable domain in full, completed from reference TRBV5-5 and TRBJ1-4, reads DAGVTQSPTHLIKTRGQQVTLRCSPISGHKSVSWYQQVLGQGPQFIFQYYEKEERGRGNFPDRFSARQFPNYSSELNVNALLLGDSALYLCASSPPGQSNEKLFFGSGTQLSVL.

The chain employs TRBV24-1 and TRBJ2-5; 11 bases match TRBD2. V lost 10 bases and J lost 5; bases outside the gene matches: 8. Germline assignment: CDR1 KGHDR and CDR2 SFDVKD. The CDR3 covers 14 residues. CDR3 nucleotide sequence: TGTGCCACAGTAGCGGGAGGGCCTGTGGAGACCCAGTACTTC. It yields the protein CATVAGGPVETQYF.

The chain couples TRBV13 to TRBJ1-4, with 7 bases matching TRBD1. The CDR3 is 16 residues long. CDR1 and CDR2 from the germline V gene are PRHDT and FYEKMQ (reference sequence). Unmatched junction bases numbered 6, after V lost 5 bases and J lost 0 bases. This CDR3 is CASSIRGSATNEKLFF. DNA of the CDR3: TGTGCCAGCAGCATCAGGGGGTCGGCAACTAATGAAAAACTGTTTTTT.

The chain combines TRBV15 with TRBJ2-7; possibly TRBD2 for D (5 bases). The CDR3 spans 16 residues. The germline gives CDR1 LNHNV, CDR2 YYDKDF (reference sequence). Trimming shortened V by 1 base and J by 2 bases, and 15 bases separated the two germline ends. This CDR3 is CATSRGGLEGTYEQYF. DNA of the CDR3: TGTGCCACCAGCAGAGGTGGTTTAGAGGGTACCTACGAGCAGTACTTC.

With regard to this clone: The junction differs from germline at one of its ends, possibly a read error. The chain links TRBV7-7 to TRBJ2-2; 7 bases agree with TRBD1. This CDR3 has 15 amino acids. Germline V gene lookup returns CDR1 SSHAT and CDR2 FNYEAQ (reference sequence). CDR3 sequence: CASSSQGSYTGELFF. CDR3 nucleotide sequence: TGTGCTAGCAGCTCACAGGGGTCGTACACCGGGGAGCTGTTTTTT.

The DNA of the CDR3 is TGTGCCAGCTCACCTGAAGGGGCGGTAGCCGAGCAGTACTTC. Protein: CASSPEGAVAEQYF. This rearrangement joins TRBV18 to TRBJ2-7; maybe TRBD1 (5 bases). The V and J ends lost 3 bases and 6 bases respectively, with 15 bases between them. Germline CDR1 and CDR2: KGHSH and LQKENI. This CDR3 spans 14 amino acids.

The chain links TRBV9 to TRBJ1-2; 7 bases line up with TRBD1. With 3 bases clipped from V and 6 bases from J, the junction kept 11 bases outside the gene matches. CDR1 and CDR2 (germline): SGDLS, YYNGEE. This CDR3 spans 15 amino acids. The CDR3 DNA sequence: TGTGCCAGCAGCGCCGAGGACAGGATCGCCCATGGCTACACCTTC. Translation: CASSAEDRIAHGYTF.

The genes are TRBV3-1 (or the pseudogene TRBV3-2) and TRBJ2-5, with 10 bases lining up with TRBD1. The CDR3 totals 13 residues. V gave up 6 bases and J gave up 4 bases; unmatched junction bases: 2. The germline V gene encodes CDR1 LGHDT and CDR2 YNNKEL (reference sequence). CDR3 sequence: CASRDRGRETQYF. CDR3 DNA: TGTGCCAGCAGGGACAGGGGGAGAGAGACCCAGTACTTC.

The chain carries TRBV16 and TRBJ2-7; TRBD2 aligns across 11 bases. Unmatched junction bases numbered 4, after V lost 4 bases and J lost 2 bases. CDR1 is KGHSY, CDR2 FQNENV, per germline. The CDR3 is made up of 15 amino acids. The DNA for the CDR3 is TGTGCCAGCAGCCGAATTAGCGGGAGGGCCTACGAGCAGTACTTC. It is translated as CASSRISGRAYEQYF.

The rearrangement joins TRBV21-1 to TRBJ2-7; TRBD2, the table's D call, lacks a check against the DNA. TRBV21-1 is tagged as a pseudogene. This CDR3 has 13 residues. The CDR3 is CASNPPGEYEQYF. CDR3 in DNA: TGTGCCAGCAACCCGCCCGGAGAATACGAGCAGTACTTC.

CDR3 loop: CASSPRDRGAFF. The CDR3 DNA reads as TGTGCCAGCAGCCCCAGAGACAGGGGAGCTTTCTTT. The chain recombines TRBV7-9 with TRBJ1-1; 8 bases match TRBD1. Germline V gives CDR1 SEHNR, CDR2 FQNEAQ (reference sequence). CDR3 length: 12 residues. The ends lost 5 bases at V and 10 bases at J; junction bases unmatched: 6.

The J gene is TRBJ2-1, the V gene TRBV3-1 (or the pseudogene TRBV3-2), with 10 bases lining up with TRBD2. Per germline, CDR1 LGHDT and CDR2 YNNKEL (reference sequence). CDR3 length: 16 residues. Losses at the gene ends were 1 base for V and 6 bases for J; bases not matched to a gene: 6. The CDR3 protein is CASSQGLAGVVNEQFF. Here the CDR3 DNA reads TGTGCCAGCAGCCAAGGTCTAGCGGGAGTAGTCAATGAGCAGTTCTTC.

This chain joins TRBV25-1 and TRBJ2-3, with 7 bases identical to TRBD1. The V segment lost 3 bases and the J segment 9 bases; nucleotides outside the gene matches: 6. The length of the CDR3 is 13 residues. CDR1 and CDR2 (germline): MGHDK, SYGVNS. CDR3 region: CASSDPGQKTQYF. In DNA, the CDR3 is TGTGCCAGCAGTGATCCGGGACAGAAGACGCAGTATTTT.

The genes are TRBV30 and TRBJ2-5, with a possible D match to TRBD2 (5 bases). The CDR3 extends over 17 amino acids. Germline lookup yields CDR1 GTSNPN and CDR2 SVGIG (reference sequence). With 0 bases removed from V and 5 bases from J, the gap between germline ends came to 22 bases. CDR3 sequence (DNA): TGTGCCTGGAGTGTAGCGGTGGGTAGTATCTTCGTGGAGACCCAGTACTTC. Amino acid sequence: CAWSVAVGSIFVETQYF.

Points on this clone: The germline gene is not matched at one end of the junction; a read error may be the cause. The chain uses TRBV18 and TRBJ2-7; a weak D match, TRBD1 (6 bases). The CDR3 is 14 amino acids. Germline V lookup: CDR1 KGHSH, CDR2 LQKENI. The CDR3: CASSLDPGTTSMGF. In DNA form, the CDR3 reads TGTGCCAGCTCACTAGATCCCGGGACAACTTCTATGGGCTTC.

CDR3 coding DNA: TGCGCCAGCAGCTTGGAACCAGTGGACACTGAAGCTTTCTTT. Translating it yields CASSLEPVDTEAFF. The chain employs TRBV5-1 and TRBJ1-1; D is undetermined. CDR1 and CDR2 from the germline V gene are SGHRS and YFSETQ. The CDR3 totals 14 residues. V was trimmed by 0 bases and J by 3 bases, leaving 9 bases between them.

V usage is TRBV28 and J usage is TRBJ2-2; 9 bases map to TRBD1. The CDR3 extends over 16 amino acids. Looked up from germline, CDR1 is MDHEN and CDR2 is SYDVKM. The J segment lost 0 bases and the V segment lost 6 bases, leaving 5 bases of the junction unmatched. CDR3 in amino acids: CASRSRQGANTGELFF. The DNA of the CDR3 is TGTGCCAGCAGGTCCCGACAGGGGGCGAACACCGGGGAGCTGTTTTTT.

The chain combines TRBV11-3 with TRBJ2-1; 12 bases match TRBD2. Germline CDR1 SGHNT, CDR2 YENEEA. This CDR3 has 15 residues. After removal of 6 bases from V and 5 bases from J, the junction contained 5 bases not matched to a gene. The CDR3 protein is CASSPGLAGNNEQFF. The CDR3 DNA reads TGTGCCAGCAGTCCTGGACTAGCGGGAAACAATGAGCAGTTCTTC.

The chain carries TRBV6-5 and TRBJ1-1; D is possibly TRBD1 (6 bases). Germline V gives CDR1 MNHEY, CDR2 SVGAGI. The CDR3 runs 15 residues. V was cut by 6 bases and J by 0 bases, with 14 bases left in between. In DNA form, the CDR3 reads TGTGCCAGCAGCCACGGGGGGCCCATGAACACTGAAGCTTTCTTT. It is translated as CASSHGGPMNTEAFF.

The gene calls are TRBV6-2 or TRBV6-3 and TRBJ2-1; 15 nucleotides align to TRBD2. The ends lost 6 bases at V and 6 bases at J; junction bases unmatched: 3. The germline V gene has CDR1 MNHEY and CDR2 SVGEGT. The CDR3 is 15 residues long. CDR3 region: CASSRTSGRANEQFF. The DNA of the CDR3 is TGTGCCAGCAGCCGGACTAGCGGGAGGGCCAATGAGCAGTTCTTC.

V gene TRBV30 combines with J gene TRBJ1-5, with TRBD1 matching over 7 bases. Trimming at V came to 1 base and at J to 5 bases, leaving 2 bases not matched to a gene. The length of the CDR3 is 13 residues. CDR1 GTSNPN and CDR2 SVGIG come from the germline V gene (reference sequence). The CDR3 DNA reads TGTGCCTGGAGTGGGGACAGAGATCAGCCCCAGCATTTT. Translation gives CAWSGDRDQPQHF.

This chain connects TRBV5-1 to TRBJ2-3; D is ambiguous. There are 15 residues in the CDR3. V lost 2 bases and J 0 bases, leaving 10 bases between the germline ends. CDR1 is SGHRS and CDR2 is YFSETQ in the germline V gene. The CDR3 nucleotides read TGCGCCAGCAGCTTCGAAGGAGTTAGCACAGATACGCAGTATTTT. Its translation: CASSFEGVSTDTQYF.

The chain couples TRBV5-1 to TRBJ2-2; possibly TRBD1 for D (6 bases). Germline V gene lookup returns CDR1 SGHRS and CDR2 YFSETQ. This CDR3 contains 14 residues. V dropped 0 bases and J dropped 6 bases, with 9 bases sitting between them. The CDR3 bases are TGCGCCAGCAGCTTGGCCACAGGGCCCGGGGAGCTGTTTTTT. It translates to CASSLATGPGELFF.

This chain uses TRBV3-1 (or the pseudogene TRBV3-2) with TRBJ2-7; TRBD1 aligns across 9 bases. The germline V gene encodes CDR1 LGHDT and CDR2 YNNKEL (reference sequence). The CDR3 has 14 amino acids. Trimming at V came to 4 bases and at J to 2 bases, leaving 3 bases not matched to a gene. CDR3 nucleotides: TGTGCCAGCAGCCTGGACAGGGGCGCCTACGAGCAGTACTTC. Its translation is CASSLDRGAYEQYF.

The chain links TRBV29-1 to TRBJ1-2; TRBD1 is a possible D gene (5 bases). This CDR3 has 13 residues. Germline CDR1 reads SQVTM; CDR2 reads ANQGSEA. V lost 4 bases and J lost 7, with 16 bases in between. CDR3 residues: CSVGDRDSSGYTF. In DNA form, the CDR3 reads TGCAGCGTTGGAGACCGGGACTCCTCTGGCTACACCTTC.